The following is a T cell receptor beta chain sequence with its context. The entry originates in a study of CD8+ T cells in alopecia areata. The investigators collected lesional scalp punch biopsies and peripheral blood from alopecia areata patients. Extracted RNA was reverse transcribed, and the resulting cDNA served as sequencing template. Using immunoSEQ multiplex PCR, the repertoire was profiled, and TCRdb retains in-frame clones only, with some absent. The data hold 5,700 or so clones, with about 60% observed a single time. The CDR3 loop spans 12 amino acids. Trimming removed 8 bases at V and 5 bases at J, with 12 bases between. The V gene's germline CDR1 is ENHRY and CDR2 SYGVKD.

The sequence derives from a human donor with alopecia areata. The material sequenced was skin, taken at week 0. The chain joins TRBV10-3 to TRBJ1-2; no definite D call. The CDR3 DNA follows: TGTGCCATCTCCCCTCTGGAGTATGGCTACACCTTC. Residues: CAISPLEYGYTF.